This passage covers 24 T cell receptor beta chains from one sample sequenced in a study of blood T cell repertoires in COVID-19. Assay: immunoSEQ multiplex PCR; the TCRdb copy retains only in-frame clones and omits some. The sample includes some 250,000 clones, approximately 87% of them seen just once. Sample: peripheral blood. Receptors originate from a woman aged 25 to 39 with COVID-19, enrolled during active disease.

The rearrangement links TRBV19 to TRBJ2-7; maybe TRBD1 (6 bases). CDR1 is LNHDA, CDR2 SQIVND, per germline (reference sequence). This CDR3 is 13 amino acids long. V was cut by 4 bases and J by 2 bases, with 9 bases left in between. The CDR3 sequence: CASSTGQTYEQYF. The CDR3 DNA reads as TGTGCCAGTAGTACTGGACAGACCTACGAGCAGTACTTC.

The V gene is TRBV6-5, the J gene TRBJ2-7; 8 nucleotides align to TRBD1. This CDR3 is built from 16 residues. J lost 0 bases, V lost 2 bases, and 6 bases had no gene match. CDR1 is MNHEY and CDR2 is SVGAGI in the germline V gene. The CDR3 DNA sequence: TGTGCCAGCAGTTACCAACCGGGACAGGTCTCCTACGAGCAGTACTTC. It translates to CASSYQPGQVSYEQYF.

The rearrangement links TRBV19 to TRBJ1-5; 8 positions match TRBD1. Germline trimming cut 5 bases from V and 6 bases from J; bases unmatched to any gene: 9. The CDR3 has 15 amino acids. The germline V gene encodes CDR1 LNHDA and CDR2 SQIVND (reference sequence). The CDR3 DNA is TGTGCCAGTAGTTGGTCAGGGGGCGGAATTCAGCCCCAGCATTTT. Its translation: CASSWSGGGIQPQHF. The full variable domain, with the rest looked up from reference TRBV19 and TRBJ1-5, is DGGITQSPKYLFRKEGQNVTLSCEQNLNHDAMYWYRQDPGQGLRLIYYSQIVNDFQKGDIAEGYSVSREKKESFPLTVTSAQKNPTAFYLCASSWSGGGIQPQHFGDGTRLSIL.

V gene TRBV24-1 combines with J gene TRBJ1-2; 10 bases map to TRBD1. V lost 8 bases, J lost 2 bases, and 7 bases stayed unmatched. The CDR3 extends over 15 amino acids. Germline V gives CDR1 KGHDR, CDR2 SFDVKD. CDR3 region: CATKIRTGGNYGYTF. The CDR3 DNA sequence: TGTGCCACCAAAATACGGACAGGGGGGAACTATGGCTACACCTTC.

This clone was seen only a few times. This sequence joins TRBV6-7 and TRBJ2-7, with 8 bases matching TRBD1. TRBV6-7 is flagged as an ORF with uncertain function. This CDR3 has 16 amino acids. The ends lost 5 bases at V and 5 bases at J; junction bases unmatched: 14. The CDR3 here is CASSDRGGVRGHEQYF. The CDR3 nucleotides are TGTGCCAGCAGTGACAGGGGCGGCGTTCGCGGCCACGAGCAGTACTTC.

The CDR3 sequence: CASSELGTSGGRNEQFF. The CDR3 DNA reads TGTGCCAGCAGTGAGTTAGGGACTAGCGGGGGGAGGAATGAGCAGTTCTTC. This sequence joins TRBV2 and TRBJ2-1; TRBD2 aligns across 15 bases. The CDR3 length is 17 residues. CDR1 and CDR2 from the germline V gene are SNHLY and FYNNEI. The V gene end was trimmed by 3 bases and the J gene end by 7 bases; junction bases not matched to a gene: 7.

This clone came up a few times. In DNA, the CDR3 is TGTGCCAGCAGCCAGCGTATTACAGGGTCGAACACCGGGGAGCTGTTTTTT. Translating gives CASSQRITGSNTGELFF. This chain connects TRBV5-6 to TRBJ2-2; D is perhaps TRBD1 (6 bases). This CDR3 is 17 amino acids long. Germline V gene sequence: CDR1 SGHDT, CDR2 YYEEEE. V dropped 4 bases and J dropped 0 bases, with 16 bases sitting between them.

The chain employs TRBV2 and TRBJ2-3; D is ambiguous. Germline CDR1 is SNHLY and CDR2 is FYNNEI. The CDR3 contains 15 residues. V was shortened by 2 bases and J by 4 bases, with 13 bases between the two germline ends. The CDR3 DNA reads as TGTGCCAGCAGTGAATTTGTAGAATCGGCAGATACGCAGTATTTT. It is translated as CASSEFVESADTQYF.

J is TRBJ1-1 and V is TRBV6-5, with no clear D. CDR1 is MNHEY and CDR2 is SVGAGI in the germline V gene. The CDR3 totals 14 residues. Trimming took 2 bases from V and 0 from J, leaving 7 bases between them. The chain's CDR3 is CASSYRTMNTEAFF. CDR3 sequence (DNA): TGTGCCAGCAGTTACAGGACTATGAACACTGAAGCTTTCTTT.

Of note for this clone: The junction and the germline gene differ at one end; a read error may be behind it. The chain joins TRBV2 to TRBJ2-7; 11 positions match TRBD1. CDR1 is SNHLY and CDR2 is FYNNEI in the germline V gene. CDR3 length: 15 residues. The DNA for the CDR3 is TGTGCCAGCAAGCCCGGGACAGGGGGACCCTACGGGCAGTACTTC. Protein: CASKPGTGGPYGQYF.

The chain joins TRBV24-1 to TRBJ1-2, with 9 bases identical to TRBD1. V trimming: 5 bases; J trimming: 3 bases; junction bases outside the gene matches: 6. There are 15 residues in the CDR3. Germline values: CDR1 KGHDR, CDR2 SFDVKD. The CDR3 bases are TGTGCCACCAGTGGGGACAGGGACGTTGACTATGGCTACACCTTC. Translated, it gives CATSGDRDVDYGYTF.

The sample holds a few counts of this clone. CDR3 nucleotides: TGTGCCAGCAGCGGCGGACTAGGTTATTCCTACGAGCAGTACTTC. Translation gives CASSGGLGYSYEQYF. J is TRBJ2-7 and V is TRBV9; 7 bases are a match to TRBD2. V gave up 3 bases and J gave up 1 base; unmatched junction bases: 7. Germline V lookup: CDR1 SGDLS, CDR2 YYNGEE. The CDR3 consists of 15 residues.

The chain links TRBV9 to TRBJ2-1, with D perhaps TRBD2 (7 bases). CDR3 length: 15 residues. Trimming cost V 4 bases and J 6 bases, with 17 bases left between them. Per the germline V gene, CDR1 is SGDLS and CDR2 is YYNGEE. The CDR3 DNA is TGTGCCAGCAGCCTGGGCGGGGGCTCCCGCAATGAGCAGTTCTTC. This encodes CASSLGGGSRNEQFF.

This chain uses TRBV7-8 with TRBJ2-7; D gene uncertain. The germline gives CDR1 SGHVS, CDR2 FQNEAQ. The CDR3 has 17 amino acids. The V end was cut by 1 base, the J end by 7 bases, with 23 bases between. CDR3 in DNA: TGTGCCAGCAGCTTAGTTATCGACCGAGCGCAACCGAGGGAGCAGTACTTC. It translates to CASSLVIDRAQPREQYF.

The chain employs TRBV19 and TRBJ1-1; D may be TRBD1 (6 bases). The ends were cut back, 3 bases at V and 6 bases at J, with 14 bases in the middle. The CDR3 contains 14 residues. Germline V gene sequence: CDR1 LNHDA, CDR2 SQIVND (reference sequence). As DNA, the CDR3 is TGTGCCAGTAGTATCCCCCGACAGGCACCTGAAGCTTTCTTT. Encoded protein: CASSIPRQAPEAFF.

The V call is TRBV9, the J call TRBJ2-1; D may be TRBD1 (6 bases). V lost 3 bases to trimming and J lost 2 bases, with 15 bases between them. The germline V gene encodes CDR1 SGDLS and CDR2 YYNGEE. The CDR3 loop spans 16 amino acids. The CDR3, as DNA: TGTGCCAGCAGCGGCCCCACACAGGGACCCTACAATGAGCAGTTCTTC. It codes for CASSGPTQGPYNEQFF. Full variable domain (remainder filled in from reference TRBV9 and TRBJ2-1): DSGVTQTPKHLITATGQRVTLRCSPRSGDLSVYWYQQSLDQGLQFLIQYYNGEERAKGNILERFSAQQFPDLHSELNLSSLELGDSALYFCASSGPTQGPYNEQFFGPGTRLTVL.

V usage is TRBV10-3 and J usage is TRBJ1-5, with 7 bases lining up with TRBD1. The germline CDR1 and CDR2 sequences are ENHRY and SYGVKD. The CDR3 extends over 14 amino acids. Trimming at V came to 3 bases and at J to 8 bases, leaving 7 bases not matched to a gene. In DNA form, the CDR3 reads TGTGCCATCAGTGAAGGACAGGTCGGGAAGCCCCAGCATTTT. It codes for CAISEGQVGKPQHF.

DNA for the CDR3: TGTGCCAGCAGCCTTGGACAGGGGGCGTACGAGCAGTACTTC. This codes for CASSLGQGAYEQYF. This chain links TRBV11-3 with TRBJ2-7; TRBD1 agrees at 11 bases. V was pared by 5 bases and J by 4 bases, with 4 bases of the junction left unmatched. Germline V gene lookup returns CDR1 SGHNT and CDR2 YENEEA. The CDR3 covers 14 residues.

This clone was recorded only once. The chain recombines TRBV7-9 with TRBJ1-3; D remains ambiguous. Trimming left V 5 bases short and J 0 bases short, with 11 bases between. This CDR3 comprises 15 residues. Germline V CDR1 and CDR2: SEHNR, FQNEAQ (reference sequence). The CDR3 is CASSAGSFSGNTIYF. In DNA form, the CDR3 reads TGTGCCAGCAGCGCCGGTTCCTTCTCTGGAAACACCATATATTTT.

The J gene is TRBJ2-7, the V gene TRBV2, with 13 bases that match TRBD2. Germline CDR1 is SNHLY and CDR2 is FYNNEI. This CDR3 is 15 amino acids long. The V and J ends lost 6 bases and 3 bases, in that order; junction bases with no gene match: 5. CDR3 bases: TGTGCCAGCAGCCGACTAGCGGGGGGCCTCTACGAGCAGTACTTC. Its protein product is CASSRLAGGLYEQYF.

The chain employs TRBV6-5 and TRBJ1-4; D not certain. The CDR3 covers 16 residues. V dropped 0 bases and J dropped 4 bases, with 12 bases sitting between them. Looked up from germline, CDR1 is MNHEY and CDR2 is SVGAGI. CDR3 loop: CASSYSEASNNEKLFF. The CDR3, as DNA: TGTGCCAGCAGTTACTCGGAGGCCTCGAATAATGAAAAACTGTTTTTT.

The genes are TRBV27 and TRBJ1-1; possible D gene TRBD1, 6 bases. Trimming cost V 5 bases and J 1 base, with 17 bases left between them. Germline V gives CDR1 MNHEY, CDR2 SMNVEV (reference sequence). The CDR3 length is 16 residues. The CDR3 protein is CASSTTGRTANTEAFF. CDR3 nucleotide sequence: TGTGCCAGCAGTACCACAGGACGGACAGCGAACACTGAAGCTTTCTTT.

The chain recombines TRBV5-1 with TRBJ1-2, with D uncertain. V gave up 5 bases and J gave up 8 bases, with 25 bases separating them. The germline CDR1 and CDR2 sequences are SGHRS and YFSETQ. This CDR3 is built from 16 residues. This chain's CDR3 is CASRPQEVKGAEGYTF. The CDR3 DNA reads TGCGCCAGCAGACCCCAGGAGGTAAAGGGAGCGGAGGGCTACACCTTC.

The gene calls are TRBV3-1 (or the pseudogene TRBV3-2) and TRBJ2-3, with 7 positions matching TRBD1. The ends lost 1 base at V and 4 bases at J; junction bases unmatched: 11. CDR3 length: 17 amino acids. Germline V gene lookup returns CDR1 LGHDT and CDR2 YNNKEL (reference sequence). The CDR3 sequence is CASSQAAEKGAADTQYF. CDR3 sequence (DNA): TGTGCCAGCAGCCAAGCGGCCGAGAAGGGGGCGGCAGATACGCAGTATTTT.